Each of the 18 T cell receptor beta chains below was sequenced from the same sample in a study of control samples from healthy donors and cancer patients. Clones were sequenced by immunoSEQ multiplex PCR, and TCRdb holds only the in-frame ones, with some missing. The sample has about 130,000 clones, 92% seen once. Sequencing was performed on blood. These receptors all come from a woman aged 45-60 years in good health.

The chain has TRBV7-8 and TRBJ1-6; 12 bases fit TRBD1. The junction had 12 bases not matched to a gene; V was cut back by 2 bases and J by 7 bases. The germline CDR1 and CDR2 sequences are SGHVS and FQNEAQ. The CDR3 is made up of 19 amino acids. The CDR3 DNA is TGTGCCAGCAGCTTAACTTTGTGGGACAGGGGGCTAAAGAATTCACCCCTCCACTTT. It encodes CASSLTLWDRGLKNSPLHF.

This clone was observed a handful of times. V is TRBV7-9 and J is TRBJ2-7; D call uncertain. The CDR3 consists of 13 residues. V lost 1 base, J lost 9 bases, and 13 bases lay in between. In germline, CDR1 is SEHNR, CDR2 FQNEAQ (reference sequence). The CDR3 nucleotides read TGTGCCAGCAGCTTAGATATCACGGCTGGGCAGTACTTC. As protein: CASSLDITAGQYF. The whole variable domain, filled in from reference TRBV7-9 and TRBJ2-7, reads DTGVSQNPRHKITKRGQNVTFRCDPISEHNRLYWYRQTLGQGPEFLTYFQNEAQLEKSRLLSDRFSAERPKGSFSTLEIQRTEQGDSAMYLCASSLDITAGQYFGPGTRLTVT.

The chain employs TRBV7-9 and TRBJ1-1, with TRBD1 as a possible D gene (6 bases). Germline V gives CDR1 SEHNR, CDR2 FQNEAQ (reference sequence). V shed 5 bases and J shed 2 bases, with 15 bases lying between them. The CDR3 consists of 15 residues. CDR3 nucleotides: TGTGCCAGCAGCCCCGCGGACAGAAGAAACACTGAAGCTTTCTTT. Translating it yields CASSPADRRNTEAFF. The variable domain in full, completed from reference TRBV7-9 and TRBJ1-1, reads DTGVSQNPRHKITKRGQNVTFRCDPISEHNRLYWYRQTLGQGPEFLTYFQNEAQLEKSRLLSDRFSAERPKGSFSTLEIQRTEQGDSAMYLCASSPADRRNTEAFFGQGTRLTVV.

The genes are TRBV19 and TRBJ1-1, with TRBD1 as a possible D gene (5 bases). Germline assignment: CDR1 LNHDA and CDR2 SQIVND (reference sequence). This CDR3 spans 13 amino acids. V was shortened by 4 bases and J by 7 bases, with 13 bases between the two germline ends. This CDR3 reads CASSTQIQVEAFF. In DNA, the CDR3 is TGTGCCAGTAGTACCCAAATACAGGTTGAAGCTTTCTTT. The whole variable domain, filled in from reference TRBV19 and TRBJ1-1, reads DGGITQSPKYLFRKEGQNVTLSCEQNLNHDAMYWYRQDPGQGLRLIYYSQIVNDFQKGDIAEGYSVSREKKESFPLTVTSAQKNPTAFYLCASSTQIQVEAFFGQGTRLTVV.

This clone was seen more than once but under ten times. The CDR3 coding sequence is TGTGCCAGCTCACTAACATTTGATAGCGTTCAAGAGACCCAGTACTTC. Translation gives CASSLTFDSVQETQYF. V is TRBV18 and J is TRBJ2-5; tentative D call: TRBD2 (5 bases). Deletions cut 4 bases from V and 2 bases from J, with 17 bases between. This CDR3 region has 16 residues. CDR1 KGHSH and CDR2 LQKENI come from the germline V gene.

This clone has more than one count but fewer than ten. The rearrangement joins TRBV5-1 to TRBJ1-2, with TRBD1 identical over 9 bases. Per germline, CDR1 SGHRS and CDR2 YFSETQ. This CDR3 region has 13 residues. The ends lost 1 base at V and 6 bases at J; junction bases unmatched: 1. The CDR3 is CASSLRTGDGYTF. The CDR3 DNA is TGCGCCAGCAGCTTGCGGACAGGGGATGGCTACACCTTC.

V gene TRBV10-1 combines with J gene TRBJ2-1; 9 nucleotides align to TRBD1. Germline assignment: CDR1 WNHNN and CDR2 SYGVQD (reference sequence). CDR3 length equals 18 residues. Trimming cost V 2 bases and J 4 bases; bases outside gene matches: 12. The CDR3 is CASSENIIQGADYNEQFF. CDR3 coding DNA: TGCGCCAGCAGTGAGAACATCATACAGGGGGCGGATTACAATGAGCAGTTCTTC.

CDR3: CASSPNLEAFF. CDR3 bases: TGTGCCAGCAGTCCTAACCTTGAAGCTTTCTTT. The chain recombines TRBV28 with TRBJ1-1; no clear D gene. The CDR3 runs to 11 residues. CDR1 is MDHEN, CDR2 SYDVKM, per germline. V lost 5 bases to trimming and J lost 7 bases, with 8 bases between them.

This rearrangement joins TRBV6-5 to TRBJ1-4; 10 bases agree with TRBD1. Trimming cost V 8 bases and J 4 bases; bases outside gene matches: 4. Looked up from germline, CDR1 is MNHEY and CDR2 is SVGAGI. The CDR3 contains 14 residues. The CDR3 DNA reads as TGTGCCAGCGGTCGGGACAGGGGTAATGAAAAACTGTTTTTT. This encodes CASGRDRGNEKLFF.

The genes are TRBV11-3 and TRBJ2-1, with D possibly TRBD2 on 5 matching bases. This CDR3 has 16 amino acids. Trimming cost V 3 bases and J 0 bases, with 12 bases left between them. Germline CDR1 reads SGHNT; CDR2 reads YENEEA. The CDR3 region is CASSLATRGSYNEQFF. The CDR3 coding sequence is TGTGCCAGCAGCTTGGCTACTAGAGGCTCCTACAATGAGCAGTTCTTC.

This clone was counted a single time. The chain employs TRBV27 and TRBJ2-1, with TRBD2 matching 8 bases. Losses at the gene ends were 2 bases for V and 5 bases for J; bases not matched to a gene: 5. CDR1 is MNHEY, CDR2 SMNVEV, per germline (reference sequence). This CDR3 contains 15 residues. CDR3 nucleotide sequence: TGTGCCAGCAGTTTACAAGGGACTAGGAACAATGAGCAGTTCTTC. Encoded protein: CASSLQGTRNNEQFF.

The chain carries TRBV29-1 and TRBJ2-1; D remains unclear. The CDR3 runs to 13 residues. The germline CDR1 and CDR2 sequences are SQVTM and ANQGSEA. V was cut by 6 bases and J by 6 bases, with 15 bases left in between. The CDR3 reads CSVSGWGGNEQFF. The CDR3 DNA reads TGCAGCGTGTCTGGGTGGGGTGGCAATGAGCAGTTCTTC.

The J gene is TRBJ2-7, the V gene TRBV9, with D possibly TRBD1 on 6 matching bases. This CDR3 contains 14 residues. The V end lost 0 bases, the J end lost 5 bases, and 12 bases lay between the germline ends. Germline CDR1 SGDLS, CDR2 YYNGEE. This CDR3 is CASSVDRTANEQYF. The CDR3 nucleotides are TGTGCCAGCAGCGTAGACAGGACAGCCAACGAGCAGTACTTC. Based on the CDR3 plus reference TRBV9 and TRBJ2-7, the full variable domain is DSGVTQTPKHLITATGQRVTLRCSPRSGDLSVYWYQQSLDQGLQFLIQYYNGEERAKGNILERFSAQQFPDLHSELNLSSLELGDSALYFCASSVDRTANEQYFGPGTRLTVT.

The chain links TRBV27 to TRBJ1-1; D is undetermined. Trimming took off 6 bases at V and 5 bases at J, with 10 bases between the two ends. There are 12 residues in the CDR3. Germline CDR1 MNHEY, CDR2 SMNVEV (reference sequence). CDR3 nucleotide sequence: TGTGCCAGCAGATCTGGACGGACTGAAGCTTTCTTT. This gives the protein CASRSGRTEAFF.

V and J are TRBV28 and TRBJ1-2; 7 bases line up with TRBD1. V was pared by 3 bases and J by 4 bases, with 2 bases of the junction left unmatched. Germline V gene data show CDR1 as MDHEN and CDR2 as SYDVKM. The CDR3 runs to 13 residues. CDR3 residues: CASSFGDSYGYTF. As DNA, the CDR3 is TGTGCCAGCAGTTTCGGGGACAGCTATGGCTACACCTTC.

This clone appeared once. The chain combines TRBV6-5 with TRBJ2-1; 11 bases are a match to TRBD2. The CDR3 length is 15 residues. The V and J ends lost 5 bases and 4 bases, in that order; junction bases with no gene match: 4. Germline V lookup: CDR1 MNHEY, CDR2 SVGAGI. CDR3 loop: CASSRRLAGYNEQFF. The DNA of the CDR3 is TGTGCCAGCAGTCGTAGACTAGCGGGATACAATGAGCAGTTCTTC.

The chain links TRBV27 to TRBJ1-2; 8 nucleotides line up with TRBD1. The germline V gene encodes CDR1 MNHEY and CDR2 SMNVEV (reference sequence). The CDR3 contains 15 residues. The J segment lost 4 bases and the V segment lost 6 bases, leaving 10 bases of the junction unmatched. The CDR3 spells CASRPLPDRVYGYTF. For the CDR3, the DNA is TGTGCCAGCAGACCCCTTCCGGACAGGGTCTATGGCTACACCTTC.

The chain links TRBV10-3 to TRBJ2-1; 8 nucleotides line up with TRBD2. The CDR3 extends over 16 amino acids. The germline V gene encodes CDR1 ENHRY and CDR2 SYGVKD. J lost 8 bases, V lost 0 bases, and 9 bases had no gene match. The CDR3 sequence: CAISESLAGGRYEQFF. The CDR3 coding sequence is TGTGCCATCAGTGAGTCACTCGCGGGGGGACGGTATGAGCAGTTCTTC.